A single sample is the source of the 29 T cell receptor beta chains below, sequenced in a study of beta chain features in type 1 diabetes. Study outcomes and limitations: There was a moderate but significant shortening of TCRB CDR3s in all four CD4+ subsets of Type 1 diabetes patients.

No antigen has been assigned to these receptors. Of the isolated RNA, all was reverse transcribed, and so the sequenced material was expressed TCRB transcripts. The repertoire was sequenced with immunoSEQ multiplex PCR; TCRdb's copy has only in-frame clones and lacks some. The sample comprises some 360,000 clones, 9.6% of which are singletons, and about 0.6% rests with the top ten. Input material: central memory CD4+ T cells from blood. All receptors derive from a man aged 25-45 years with type 1 diabetes.

In its sample, this clone was seen a few times. CDR3 sequence reads: CASSYRSAAESEQYF. The CDR3 DNA reads as TGTGCCAGCAGTTACAGGTCGGCGGCAGAAAGCGAGCAGTACTTC. The chain is built from TRBV6-5 and TRBJ2-7; D is uncertain. V lost 2 bases, J lost 6 bases, and 17 bases lay in between. The germline CDR1 and CDR2 sequences are MNHEY and SVGAGI. CDR3 length: 15 residues.

V usage is TRBV11-2 and J usage is TRBJ1-5; 9 nucleotides line up with TRBD1. Looked up from germline, CDR1 is SGHAT and CDR2 is FQNNGV. V shed 5 bases and J 3 bases; nucleotides not matched to a gene: 8. The CDR3 loop spans 16 amino acids. CDR3 loop: CASSRWTGANNQPQHF. CDR3 nucleotide sequence: TGTGCCAGCAGCCGATGGACAGGGGCAAACAATCAGCCCCAGCATTTT.

This clone was detected only a few times. V is TRBV29-1 and J is TRBJ1-2, with D possibly TRBD1 on 6 matching bases. Germline assignment: CDR1 SQVTM and CDR2 ANQGSEA. The CDR3 totals 12 residues. Deletions cut 7 bases from V and 2 bases from J, with 11 bases between. CDR3 loop: CSAGTQNYGYTF. In DNA form, the CDR3 reads TGCAGCGCGGGGACACAGAACTATGGCTACACCTTC.

V and J are TRBV30 and TRBJ1-1; no firm D call. V lost 4 bases and J 4 bases, leaving 16 bases between the germline ends. The germline CDR1 and CDR2 sequences are GTSNPN and SVGIG (reference sequence). The CDR3 is made up of 14 amino acids. CDR3 residues: CAWNLGLGGTEAFF. The CDR3, as DNA: TGTGCCTGGAACCTCGGACTGGGTGGCACTGAAGCTTTCTTT. Together with reference TRBV30 and TRBJ1-1, the CDR3 gives the full variable domain: SQTIHQWPATLVQPVGSPLSLECTVEGTSNPNLYWYRQAAGRGLQLLFYSVGIGQISSEVPQNLSASRPQDRQFILSSKKLLLSDSGFYLCAWNLGLGGTEAFFGQGTRLTVV.

This clone has ten or more counts. The rearrangement links TRBV10-3 to TRBJ2-2; 8 nucleotides match TRBD1. V lost 10 bases and J lost 4; bases outside the gene matches: 8. CDR3 length: 14 amino acids. Germline V gene data show CDR1 as ENHRY and CDR2 as SYGVKD. CDR3 DNA: TGTGCCACCAACCCGACAGGGGTCACCGGGGAGCTGTTTTTT. Encoded protein: CATNPTGVTGELFF.

The gene calls are TRBV9 and TRBJ2-5; 8 bases align to TRBD2. The CDR3 spans 16 residues. After removal of 4 bases from V and 1 base from J, the junction contained 9 bases not matched to a gene. Germline-derived CDR1 and CDR2 are SGDLS and YYNGEE. The CDR3 DNA reads TGTGCCAGCAGCCCGAGGACTAGCTCGTGCCAAGAGACCCAGTACTTC. It is translated as CASSPRTSSCQETQYF.

This clone has more than one count but fewer than ten. A single base separates this from a much larger clone, so it may be a read error. This sample includes further DNA sequences coding for the same CDR3. The chain couples TRBV28 to TRBJ2-3; D is unresolved. Trimming left V 6 bases short and J 2 bases short, with 3 bases between. Germline V gives CDR1 MDHEN, CDR2 SYDVKM. CDR3 length: 11 residues. Written as DNA, the CDR3 is TGTGCCAGCAGCTTCACAGATACGCAGTATTTT. Translation: CASSFTDTQYF.

This clone occurred a few times. This chain uses TRBV6-5 with TRBJ1-1; perhaps TRBD1 as D (5 bases). Trimming took 0 bases from V and 6 from J, leaving 8 bases between them. CDR1 is MNHEY, CDR2 SVGAGI, per germline. The CDR3 sequence is 13 residues long. CDR3 sequence reads: CASSYSAGAEAFF. CDR3 nucleotide sequence: TGTGCCAGCAGTTACTCGGCGGGGGCTGAAGCTTTCTTT.

This clone was observed a handful of times. The V call is TRBV7-2, the J call TRBJ1-4; D might be TRBD1 (6 bases). The V end was cut by 4 bases, the J end by 4 bases, with 13 bases between. CDR1 and CDR2 from the germline V gene are SGHTA and FQGNSA. The CDR3 is 15 amino acids. CDR3 amino acids: CASSSLTGYNEKLFF. The CDR3 nucleotides read TGTGCCAGCAGCTCATTGACAGGTTATAATGAAAAACTGTTTTTT.

This clone was observed a handful of times. V usage is TRBV7-2 and J usage is TRBJ2-5; D tentatively fits TRBD1 or TRBD2 (6 bases each). The CDR3 consists of 13 residues. Trimming stripped 6 bases from V and 5 bases from J, with 13 bases between. Germline-derived CDR1 and CDR2 are SGHTA and FQGNSA. The CDR3: CASSPPGGETQYF. The CDR3 nucleotides read TGTGCCAGCAGTCCCCCCGGGGGCGAGACCCAGTACTTC.

The rearrangement links TRBV5-1 to TRBJ2-7, with 10 nucleotides matching TRBD2. CDR3 size: 16 residues. The germline V gene has CDR1 SGHRS and CDR2 YFSETQ. J gave up 5 bases and V 4 bases, and 12 bases lay outside the gene matches. DNA for the CDR3: TGCGCCAGCAGCGCCGCTCCTAGCGGGAGTGTCAACGAGCAGTACTTC. Translated, it gives CASSAAPSGSVNEQYF.

In this sample, this clone turned up many times. This rearrangement joins TRBV2 to TRBJ1-3, with a tentative D call TRBD1 (5 bases). Germline V gives CDR1 SNHLY, CDR2 FYNNEI. The CDR3 has 17 residues. V was pared by 6 bases and J by 0 bases, with 18 bases between. The CDR3 DNA sequence: TGTGCCAGCAGCCGGGGACGGATTGCTGTCTCTGGAAACACCATATATTTT. Translation: CASSRGRIAVSGNTIYF.

This clone was recorded many times. The rearrangement links TRBV4-3 to TRBJ2-1; possible D gene TRBD2, 6 bases. The CDR3 sequence is 15 residues long. In germline, CDR1 is LGHNA, CDR2 YSLEER. V was clipped by 4 bases and J by 7 bases, with 17 bases between them. CDR3 amino acids: CASSRRGIQRNEQFF. The CDR3 nucleotides are TGCGCCAGCAGCCGACGGGGGATACAAAGGAATGAGCAGTTCTTC.

Concerning this clone itself: This sample also contains other DNA sequences that code for the same CDR3. This chain connects TRBV27 to TRBJ2-7, with 8 bases identical to TRBD2. Germline lookup yields CDR1 MNHEY and CDR2 SMNVEV (reference sequence). V shed 2 bases, J shed 10 bases, and the junction held 7 bases outside the gene matches. There are 13 residues in the CDR3. CDR3 DNA: TGTGCCAGCAGTTTAATACGGGGGGGCGAACAGTACTTC. Its protein product is CASSLIRGGEQYF.

This clone was picked up many times. In DNA, the CDR3 is TGTGCCAGCACCACGAAGTTGGGTATCGGGGAGCTGTTTTTT. It is translated as CASTTKLGIGELFF. J is TRBJ2-2 and V is TRBV7-3; unclear D gene. The CDR3 is made up of 14 amino acids. V was pared by 7 bases and J by 7 bases, with 16 bases between. Germline V gives CDR1 SGHTA, CDR2 FQGTGA. Based on the CDR3 plus reference TRBV7-3 and TRBJ2-2, the full variable domain is GAGVSQTPSNKVTEKGKYVELRCDPISGHTALYWYRQSLGQGPEFLIYFQGTGAADDSGLPNDRFFAVRPEGSVSTLKIQRTERGDSAVYLCASTTKLGIGELFFGEGSRLTVL.

This clone was counted only a few times. The chain couples TRBV5-6 to TRBJ2-3; TRBD1 matches 11 bases. Germline-derived CDR1 and CDR2 are SGHDT and YYEEEE. The CDR3 length is 16 residues. J lost 2 bases, V lost 1 base, and 3 bases had no gene match. The chain's CDR3 is CASSLWDRGSTDTQYF. The CDR3 coding sequence is TGTGCCAGCAGCTTGTGGGACAGGGGGTCCACAGATACGCAGTATTTT.

In its sample, this clone was seen a few times. The chain carries TRBV7-6 and TRBJ2-5; D unresolved. The CDR3 consists of 16 residues. Germline CDR1 reads SGHVS; CDR2 reads FNYEAQ. V lost 2 bases and J 1 base, leaving 14 bases between the germline ends. The DNA for the CDR3 is TGTGCCAGCAGCTTACTGAGACGGACCCTCCAAGAGACCCAGTACTTC. It encodes CASSLLRRTLQETQYF. Based on the CDR3 plus reference TRBV7-6 and TRBJ2-5, the full variable domain is GAGVSQSPRYKVTKRGQDVALRCDPISGHVSLYWYRQALGQGPEFLTYFNYEAQQDKSGLPNDRFSAERPEGSISTLTIQRTEQRDSAMYRCASSLLRRTLQETQYFGPGTRLLVL.

This rearrangement joins TRBV28 to TRBJ2-3; the D is unclear. The V gene lost 8 bases and the J gene lost 5 bases, with 17 bases spanning the gap. The CDR3 is 14 residues long. The V gene's germline CDR1 is MDHEN and CDR2 SYDVKM. The chain's CDR3 is CASRNPNIGDTQYF. CDR3 coding DNA: TGTGCCAGCCGCAACCCGAACATTGGAGATACGCAGTATTTT. Combining the CDR3 with reference TRBV28 and TRBJ2-3 gives the whole variable domain DVKVTQSSRYLVKRTGEKVFLECVQDMDHENMFWYRQDPGLGLRLIYFSYDVKMKEKGDIPEGYSVSREKKERFSLILESASTNQTSMYLCASRNPNIGDTQYFGPGTRLTVL.

The chain is built from TRBV28 and TRBJ1-2, with TRBD1 matching 9 bases. CDR1 is MDHEN, CDR2 SYDVKM, per germline. The CDR3 runs 14 residues. The V and J ends lost 9 bases and 14 bases, in that order; junction bases with no gene match: 19. CDR3 DNA: TGTGCCAGTCGCCATCCGTTTGGACAGGGGAAAACTACCTTC. Translation: CASRHPFGQGKTTF.

The table lists this clone with many counts. This CDR3 is also generated by other DNA sequences in the sample. Here the CDR3 reads CASSLVNQPQHF. The CDR3 DNA follows: TGTGCCAGCAGTTTGGTGAATCAGCCCCAGCATTTT. V is TRBV28 and J is TRBJ1-5; D call uncertain. The germline V gene encodes CDR1 MDHEN and CDR2 SYDVKM. Between the trimmed V and J ends, which lost 3 bases and 4 bases, there was a span of 4 bases. This CDR3 region has 12 residues. Full variable domain (missing parts from reference TRBV28 and TRBJ1-5): DVKVTQSSRYLVKRTGEKVFLECVQDMDHENMFWYRQDPGLGLRLIYFSYDVKMKEKGDIPEGYSVSREKKERFSLILESASTNQTSMYLCASSLVNQPQHFGDGTRLSIL.

This chain connects TRBV5-1 to TRBJ1-4; D unclear. V lost 1 base and J 8 bases, leaving 6 bases between the germline ends. CDR1 and CDR2 from the germline V gene are SGHRS and YFSETQ. The CDR3 has 12 amino acids. The chain's CDR3 is CASSLTREKLFF. The CDR3 nucleotides read TGCGCCAGCAGCTTGACGAGGGAAAAACTGTTTTTT.

This CDR3 reads CASSGSLPPQETQYF. DNA of the CDR3: TGTGCCAGCTCAGGCAGTCTACCTCCCCAGGAGACCCAGTACTTC. The chain recombines TRBV18 with TRBJ2-5, with unresolved D. The germline V gene has CDR1 KGHSH and CDR2 LQKENI. This CDR3 spans 15 amino acids. V lost 5 bases to trimming and J lost 5 bases, with 18 bases between them. The full variable domain, its missing parts supplied by reference TRBV18 and TRBJ2-5, is NAGVMQNPRHLVRRRGQEARLRCSPMKGHSHVYWYRQLPEEGLKFMVYLQKENIIDESGMPKERFSAEFPKEGPSILRIQQVVRGDSAAYFCASSGSLPPQETQYFGPGTRLLVL.

In its sample, this clone was seen a few times. This chain uses TRBV14 with TRBJ1-1; D might be TRBD1 (5 bases). V lost 11 bases, J lost 1 base, and 14 bases lay in between. The length of the CDR3 is 13 residues. Per germline, CDR1 SGHDN and CDR2 FVKESK. The CDR3: CAVSTDRNTEAFF. The CDR3 coding sequence is TGTGCCGTCAGCACCGACAGGAACACTGAAGCTTTCTTT. Drawing the rest from reference TRBV14 and TRBJ1-1, the complete variable domain is EAGVTQFPSHSVIEKGQTVTLRCDPISGHDNLYWYRRVMGKEIKFLLHFVKESKQDESGMPNNRFLAERTGGTYSTLKVQPAELEDSGVYFCAVSTDRNTEAFFGQGTRLTVV.

The genes are TRBV28 and TRBJ2-1, with 10 bases aligning to TRBD2. This CDR3 spans 18 amino acids. J lost 0 bases, V lost 7 bases, and 12 bases had no gene match. Germline V gene data show CDR1 as MDHEN and CDR2 as SYDVKM. For the CDR3, the DNA is TGTGCCAGCACCTTAATAGCGGGAGGAAAGAGCTCCTACAATGAGCAGTTCTTC. Amino acid sequence: CASTLIAGGKSSYNEQFF. Combining the CDR3 with reference TRBV28 and TRBJ2-1 gives the whole variable domain DVKVTQSSRYLVKRTGEKVFLECVQDMDHENMFWYRQDPGLGLRLIYFSYDVKMKEKGDIPEGYSVSREKKERFSLILESASTNQTSMYLCASTLIAGGKSSYNEQFFGPGTRLTVL.

The chain recombines TRBV19 with TRBJ2-5; no reliable D call. In germline, CDR1 is LNHDA, CDR2 SQIVND (reference sequence). V dropped 7 bases and J dropped 5 bases, with 14 bases sitting between them. This CDR3 has 13 residues. This CDR3 is CASTARTGETQYF. The DNA for the CDR3 is TGTGCCAGTACCGCTAGGACCGGGGAGACCCAGTACTTC.

The chain carries TRBV4-2 and TRBJ1-2; TRBD1 is a possible D gene (5 bases). Trimming removed 5 bases at V and 2 bases at J, with 9 bases between. The length of the CDR3 is 13 residues. Per germline, CDR1 LGHNA and CDR2 YNFKEQ. The DNA for the CDR3 is TGTGCCAGCAGCGACGGGACGAACTATGGCTACACCTTC. Residues: CASSDGTNYGYTF.

Ten or more counts support this clone. The genes are TRBV6-1 and TRBJ2-7; D is unresolved. Trimming left V 6 bases short and J 2 bases short, with 17 bases between. Germline CDR1 is MNHNS and CDR2 is SASEGT. The CDR3 spans 15 residues. CDR3 region: CASREPGHGAYEQYF. The CDR3 DNA is TGTGCCAGCAGGGAGCCGGGCCATGGGGCCTACGAGCAGTACTTC.

This clone was seen ten or more times. This chain links TRBV29-1 with TRBJ2-3, with D possibly TRBD1 on 6 matching bases. The V and J ends lost 6 bases and 4 bases respectively, with 14 bases between them. The CDR3 runs to 13 residues. Looked up from germline, CDR1 is SQVTM and CDR2 is ANQGSEA. Written as DNA, the CDR3 is TGCAGCGTCGACGGCCCAGGGGCAGATACGCAGTATTTT. Translation: CSVDGPGADTQYF.

This clone was counted between two and nine times. The CDR3 region has the DNA TGCGCCAGCAGCTTGAGTAGCGGAGGCGGGGCAGATACGCAGTATTTT. As protein: CASSLSSGGGADTQYF. The gene calls are TRBV5-1 and TRBJ2-3; possibly TRBD2 for D (6 bases). The CDR3 loop spans 16 amino acids. The V end was cut by 1 base, the J end by 4 bases, with 16 bases between. Germline lookup yields CDR1 SGHRS and CDR2 YFSETQ.